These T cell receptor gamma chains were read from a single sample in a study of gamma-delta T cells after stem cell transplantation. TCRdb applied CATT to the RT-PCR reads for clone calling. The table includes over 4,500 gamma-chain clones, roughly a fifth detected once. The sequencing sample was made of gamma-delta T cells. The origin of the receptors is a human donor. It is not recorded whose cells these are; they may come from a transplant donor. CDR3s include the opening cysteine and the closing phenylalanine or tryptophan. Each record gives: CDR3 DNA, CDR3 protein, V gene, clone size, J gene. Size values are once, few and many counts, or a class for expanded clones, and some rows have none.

TGTGCCACCTGGGATGGTAGTAGTGATTGGATCAAGACGTTT	CATWDGSSDWIKTF	TRGV4	-	TRGJP2
TGTGCCACCTGGGATCCTCTTAGCGGGTATAAGAAACTCTTT	CATWDPLSGYKKLF	TRGV8	few	TRGJ1/TRGJ2
TGTGCCACCTGGGATAGGCGTTATTATAAGAAACTCTTT	CATWDRRYYKKLF	TRGV8	few	TRGJ1/TRGJ2
TGTGCCACCTGGGACAGGCAGTGTGATTATTATAAGAAACTCTTT	CATWDRQCDYYKKLF	TRGV5	once	TRGJ1/TRGJ2
TGTGCCACCTGGGACGGTCCTTATAAGAAACTCTTT	CATWDGPYKKLF	TRGV2	few	TRGJ1/TRGJ2
TGTGCCACCTGGGATAGCGATTATAAGAAACTCTTT	CATWDSDYKKLF	TRGV8	-	TRGJ1/TRGJ2
TGTGCCACCTGGGACAGGCGAAGTTATAAGAAACTCTTT	CATWDRRSYKKLF	TRGV5	-	TRGJ1/TRGJ2
TGTGCCACCTGGGATGGGCCCTATTATAAGAAACTCTTT	CATWDGPYYKKLF	TRGV4	few	TRGJ1/TRGJ2
TGTGCCACCTGGGACGGGCTGAGGTATAAGAAACTCTTT	CATWDGLRYKKLF	TRGV2	few	TRGJ1/TRGJ2
TGTGCCACCTGGGATTCGTCGTCCTATTATTATAAGAAACTCTTT	CATWDSSSYYYKKLF	TRGV4	-	TRGJ1/TRGJ2
TGTGCCACCTGGGACGGTTTATGGGGATATAAGAAACTCTTT	CATWDGLWGYKKLF	TRGV2	few	TRGJ1/TRGJ2
TGTGCCACCTGTGATGGTGATAAGAACCTCTTT	CATCDGDKNLF	TRGV8	-	TRGJ1/TRGJ2
TGTGCCTTGTGGGAGGTTCGTTATTATAAGAAACTCTTT	CALWEVRYYKKLF	TRGV9	few	TRGJ1/TRGJ2
TGTGCCACCTGTAACTATTATAAGAAACTCTTT	CATCNYYKKLF	TRGV3	few	TRGJ1/TRGJ2
TGTGCCTTGTGGGAGCTCCCCTGGGATTATAAGAAACTCTTT	CALWELPWDYKKLF	TRGV9	-	TRGJ1/TRGJ2
TGTGCCACCTGGGACGACCCCGGCGACTATTATAAGAAACTCTTT	CATWDDPGDYYKKLF	TRGV2	-	TRGJ1/TRGJ2
TGTGCCACCTGGGGAAGAAGGAGTGATTGGATCAAGACGTTT	CATWGRRSDWIKTF	TRGV3	few	TRGJP2
TGTGCCACCTGGGGGGATTATTATAAGAAACTCTTT	CATWGDYYKKLF	TRGV3	medium-sized	TRGJ1/TRGJ2
TGTGCCACCTGGGACGGGCCAGAGAAACTCTTT	CATWDGPEKLF	TRGV2	-	TRGJ1/TRGJ2
TGTGCCACCTGGGATAGTAGGAAACTCTTT	CATWDSRKLF	TRGV8	few	TRGJ1/TRGJ2
TGTGCCAGTTATTATAAGAAACTCTTT	CASYYKKLF	TRGV8	few	TRGJ1/TRGJ2
TGTGCCACCTGGGACGGCGCGAATTATTATAAGAAACTCTTT	CATWDGANYYKKLF	TRGV3	few	TRGJ1/TRGJ2
TGTGCCTTGTGGGAGGTGCAAATACATTATAAGAAACTCTTT	CALWEVQIHYKKLF	TRGV9	few	TRGJ1/TRGJ2
TGTGCCTTGTGGGAGGTGCACGAGAAACTCTTT	CALWEVHEKLF	TRGV9	-	TRGJ1/TRGJ2
TGTGCCACCTGGGACAAGAGAGGTGTGCCGCATTATAAGAAACTCTTT	CATWDKRGVPHYKKLF	TRGV5	-	TRGJ1/TRGJ2
TGTGCCACCTGGGACCGCCTTTTAGTTTATAAGAAACTCTTT	CATWDRLLVYKKLF	TRGV3	few	TRGJ1/TRGJ2
TGTGCCCTGTGGGCCCTAGGGACTGGTTGGTTCAAGATATTT	CALWALGTGWFKIF	TRGV9	once	TRGJP1
TGTGCCTTGTGGGAGGTGCGTTATAAGAAACTCTTT	CALWEVRYKKLF	TRGV9	medium-sized	TRGJ1/TRGJ2
TGTGCCACCTGGGCTTTATTTTATTATAAGAAACTCTTT	CATWALFYYKKLF	TRGV3	few	TRGJ1/TRGJ2
TGTGCCTTGTGGGAGTGGAAGGATAAGAAACTCTTT	CALWEWKDKKLF	TRGV9	few	TRGJ1/TRGJ2
TGTGCCACCCCACTAAATTATTATAAGAAACTCTTT	CATPLNYYKKLF	TRGV2	-	TRGJ1/TRGJ2
TGTGCCACCTGGGATGGACCTAATTATTATAAGAAACTCTTT	CATWDGPNYYKKLF	TRGV8	-	TRGJ1/TRGJ2
TGTGCCTCGTGGGAGGTGCAAATACATTATAAGAAACTCTTT	CASWEVQIHYKKLF	TRGV9	few	TRGJ1/TRGJ2
TGTGCCTTGTGGGAGGTGCGCTATAAGAAACTCTTT	CALWEVRYKKLF	TRGV9	few	TRGJ1/TRGJ2
TGTGCCACCTGGGACAGGCCTTTTGGATTAAGGGTTTTTCGCCGAAATTATTATAAGAAACTCTTT	CATWDRPFGLRVFRRNYYKKLF	TRGV5	-	TRGJ1/TRGJ2
TGTGCCACCTGGGACGGGCTTGGGAAACTCTTT	CATWDGLGKLF	TRGV2	few	TRGJ1/TRGJ2
TGTGCCACCTGGGACGGAGCTTATAAGAAACTCTTT	CATWDGAYKKLF	TRGV2	-	TRGJ1/TRGJ2
TGTGCCACCTGGGACGGGCCGGTTTGGATCAAGACGTTT	CATWDGPVWIKTF	TRGV2	few	TRGJP2
TGTGCCACCTGGGACGGGCCGAGGAAACTCTTT	CATWDGPRKLF	TRGV2	-	TRGJ1/TRGJ2
TGTGCCACCTGGGACGGGCCCCTTCCTAAGAAACTCTTT	CATWDGPLPKKLF	TRGV2	medium-sized	TRGJ1/TRGJ2